The T cell receptor (beta chain) under discussion was sequenced for a study of blood T cell repertoires in COVID-19. The method was immunoSEQ multiplex PCR; TCRdb's version includes in-frame clones alone and lacks a portion of them. The table records approximately 70,000 clones, around nine tenths of them present only once. Sequencing input: peripheral blood. The receptor was isolated from a human donor in a cohort sampled during active COVID-19.

The CDR3 DNA sequence: TGTGCCAGCAGCTTAGTTAAGGGACAGGGGGCATCTGGGGCCAACGTCCTGACTTTC. Translation: CASSLVKGQGASGANVLTF. V and J are TRBV11-2 and TRBJ2-6, with 12 bases aligning to TRBD1. The trim removed 1 base at V and 1 base at J, leaving 5 bases unmatched. The CDR3 extends over 19 amino acids. The germline gives CDR1 SGHAT, CDR2 FQNNGV.